The clone carrying this TCR beta chain showed up just once. Its target is unknown. The V and J ends lost 3 bases and 3 bases respectively, with 13 bases between them. CDR1 and CDR2 (germline): SGDLS, YYNGEE. CDR3 length equals 14 residues. This sample was included in a study of CD8 T cells in Susac syndrome. General observations from the study: The study's TCR sequencing and HLA analysis covered a relatively small number of individuals, and the study acknowledged this.

Reverse transcription used about 0.45 to 1 ug RNA and random hexamers. It was immunoSEQ multiplex PCR that amplified TCR beta CDR3 across 54 Vbeta and 13 Jbeta. A single record per CDR3 protein comes from TCRdb applying MiXCR to the immunoSEQ multiplex PCR reads. The table has under 70,000 distinct CDR3 sequences, around nine tenths seen once. TCR beta sequences were obtained from blood CD8+ and CD4+ T cells. The controls, all healthy donors, were matched for age and sex. The receptor comes from a human donor in good health. The J gene is TRBJ2-7, the V gene TRBV9, with a tentative D call TRBD2 (5 bases). Source material: CD8+ T cells from PBMCs. The DNA of the CDR3 is TGTGCCAGCAGCGAAGAGGGTTACGGCTACGAGCAGTACTTC. Its protein is CASSEEGYGYEQYF.